The 14 T cell receptor beta chains below all came from one sample that was sequenced in a study of technical replicates of blood from a few donors. Assay: immunoSEQ multiplex PCR; the TCRdb copy retains only in-frame clones and omits some. This sample carries 80,000 to 100,000 clones, about 96% of them seen once, and the ten largest clones take under 0.45%. Sequences were obtained from T cells isolated from PBMCs. Receptor source: a human donor in good health.

The rearrangement links TRBV29-1 to TRBJ1-2, with TRBD1 identical over 8 bases. The V gene end was trimmed by 6 bases and the J gene end by 2 bases; junction bases not matched to a gene: 8. Germline CDR1 SQVTM, CDR2 ANQGSEA. The CDR3 runs 14 residues. DNA for the CDR3: TGCAGCGTGGGTGACAGGGGTAGGAACTATGGCTACACCTTC. Its protein is CSVGDRGRNYGYTF.

The J gene is TRBJ2-5, the V gene TRBV5-8, with 9 bases that match TRBD1. The germline CDR1 and CDR2 sequences are SGHTS and YDEGEE. The junction had 10 bases not matched to a gene; V was cut back by 2 bases and J by 5 bases. The CDR3 consists of 16 residues. The CDR3 is CASSFSGTGLKETQYF. Written as DNA, the CDR3 is TGTGCCAGCAGCTTCAGTGGGACAGGGCTTAAGGAGACCCAGTACTTC.

This chain uses TRBV27 with TRBJ1-2, with a tentative D call TRBD1 (5 bases). The CDR3 runs to 14 residues. Germline V CDR1 and CDR2: MNHEY, SMNVEV (reference sequence). V shed 6 bases and J shed 5 bases, with 16 bases lying between them. The CDR3 loop is CASRRGAVGYGYTF. In DNA form, the CDR3 reads TGTGCCAGCAGACGCGGGGCCGTAGGGTATGGCTACACCTTC.

The V gene is TRBV9, the J gene TRBJ2-7; the D gene is possibly TRBD1 (6 bases). The CDR3 is 17 residues long. Between the trimmed V and J ends, which lost 0 bases and 2 bases, there was a span of 18 bases. Germline assignment: CDR1 SGDLS and CDR2 YYNGEE. Here the CDR3 reads CASSVGRGGDHTYEQYF. The DNA of the CDR3 is TGTGCCAGCAGCGTAGGTCGAGGGGGTGATCATACCTACGAGCAGTACTTC.

This clone has a single count. V gene TRBV2 combines with J gene TRBJ2-1; TRBD2 is a possible D gene (5 bases). Germline V CDR1 and CDR2: SNHLY, FYNNEI. The CDR3 is 13 residues long. V dropped 6 bases and J dropped 5 bases, with 11 bases sitting between them. This CDR3 reads CASSVGLNNEQFF. CDR3 DNA: TGTGCCAGCAGCGTCGGACTTAACAATGAGCAGTTCTTC.

This chain connects TRBV15 to TRBJ2-3, with 9 positions matching TRBD1. The ends lost 5 bases at V and 5 bases at J; junction bases unmatched: 11. Germline V CDR1 and CDR2: LNHNV, YYDKDF (reference sequence). The CDR3 totals 16 residues. The CDR3 DNA follows: TGTGCCACCAGCCCCCGGGGACAGGGAATCGTAGATACGCAGTATTTT. Amino acid sequence: CATSPRGQGIVDTQYF.

This rearrangement joins TRBV5-1 to TRBJ2-3; D perhaps matches TRBD2 (5 bases). V was clipped by 0 bases and J by 4 bases, with 15 bases between them. The CDR3 loop spans 16 amino acids. Germline lookup yields CDR1 SGHRS and CDR2 YFSETQ. CDR3 sequence (DNA): TGCGCCAGCAGCTTGGCCGCCCTCTCGAGGGCAGATACGCAGTATTTT. It codes for CASSLAALSRADTQYF.

The CDR3 sequence is CAWMGGQETQYF. CDR3 DNA: TGTGCCTGGATGGGGGGGCAAGAGACCCAGTACTTC. The chain uses TRBV30 and TRBJ2-5; TRBD2 matches 7 bases. Germline lookup yields CDR1 GTSNPN and CDR2 SVGIG (reference sequence). The CDR3 consists of 12 residues. With 4 bases clipped from V and 2 bases from J, the junction kept 1 base outside the gene matches. The whole variable domain, filled in from reference TRBV30 and TRBJ2-5, reads SQTIHQWPATLVQPVGSPLSLECTVEGTSNPNLYWYRQAAGRGLQLLFYSVGIGQISSEVPQNLSASRPQDRQFILSSKKLLLSDSGFYLCAWMGGQETQYFGPGTRLLVL.

This clone was counted a single time. The CDR3 region has the DNA TGTGCCAGCAGTTTATTTAGCCAGGGTGCGAACACTGAAGCTTTCTTT. This sequence encodes CASSLFSQGANTEAFF. This sequence joins TRBV28 and TRBJ1-1, with D tentatively TRBD1 (5 bases). The CDR3 length is 16 residues. V lost 1 base and J 1 base, leaving 13 bases between the germline ends. Germline V lookup: CDR1 MDHEN, CDR2 SYDVKM. Supplemented by reference TRBV28 and TRBJ1-1, the full variable domain reads DVKVTQSSRYLVKRTGEKVFLECVQDMDHENMFWYRQDPGLGLRLIYFSYDVKMKEKGDIPEGYSVSREKKERFSLILESASTNQTSMYLCASSLFSQGANTEAFFGQGTRLTVV.

The J gene is TRBJ2-3, the V gene TRBV28, with 7 nucleotides matching TRBD1. The germline V gene has CDR1 MDHEN and CDR2 SYDVKM. There are 15 residues in the CDR3. Germline trimming cut 3 bases from V and 0 bases from J; bases unmatched to any gene: 3. CDR3 bases: TGTGCCAGCAGTTTTTTGGGACAGAGCACAGATACGCAGTATTTT. Residues: CASSFLGQSTDTQYF.

The chain uses TRBV27 and TRBJ1-2; possible D gene TRBD1, 5 bases. V lost 3 bases and J 8 bases, leaving 13 bases between the germline ends. Germline values: CDR1 MNHEY, CDR2 SMNVEV (reference sequence). The CDR3 loop spans 13 amino acids. The CDR3 DNA is TGTGCCAGCAGTTTGGGAGGGGTGGGAGGCTACACCTTC. It is translated as CASSLGGVGGYTF.

The V call is TRBV7-9, the J call TRBJ2-7, with 7 bases aligning to TRBD2. CDR3 length: 15 amino acids. V shed 5 bases and J 0 bases; nucleotides not matched to a gene: 7. Germline V gene data show CDR1 as SEHNR and CDR2 as FQNEAQ (reference sequence). DNA for the CDR3: TGTGCCAGCAGCGAAGCGGGAATAAGCTCCTACGAGCAGTACTTC. Translating gives CASSEAGISSYEQYF.

In regard to this clone: Additional DNA sequences in this sample encode the identical CDR3. V usage is TRBV27 and J usage is TRBJ1-5, with TRBD1 matching 8 bases. The CDR3 has 14 residues. Germline V gene lookup returns CDR1 MNHEY and CDR2 SMNVEV (reference sequence). V lost 2 bases to trimming and J lost 7 bases; unmatched junction nucleotides: 4. DNA for the CDR3: TGTGCCAGCAGTTTAGACAGGGGACGACAGCCCCAGCATTTT. Translating it yields CASSLDRGRQPQHF.

The V gene is TRBV4-2, the J gene TRBJ2-7; D gene ambiguous. The length of the CDR3 is 13 residues. V lost 1 base to trimming and J lost 5 bases, with 9 bases between them. Germline-derived CDR1 and CDR2 are LGHNA and YNFKEQ. The CDR3 sequence is CASSQVILNEQYF. The CDR3 DNA follows: TGTGCCAGCAGCCAAGTAATACTTAACGAGCAGTACTTC.